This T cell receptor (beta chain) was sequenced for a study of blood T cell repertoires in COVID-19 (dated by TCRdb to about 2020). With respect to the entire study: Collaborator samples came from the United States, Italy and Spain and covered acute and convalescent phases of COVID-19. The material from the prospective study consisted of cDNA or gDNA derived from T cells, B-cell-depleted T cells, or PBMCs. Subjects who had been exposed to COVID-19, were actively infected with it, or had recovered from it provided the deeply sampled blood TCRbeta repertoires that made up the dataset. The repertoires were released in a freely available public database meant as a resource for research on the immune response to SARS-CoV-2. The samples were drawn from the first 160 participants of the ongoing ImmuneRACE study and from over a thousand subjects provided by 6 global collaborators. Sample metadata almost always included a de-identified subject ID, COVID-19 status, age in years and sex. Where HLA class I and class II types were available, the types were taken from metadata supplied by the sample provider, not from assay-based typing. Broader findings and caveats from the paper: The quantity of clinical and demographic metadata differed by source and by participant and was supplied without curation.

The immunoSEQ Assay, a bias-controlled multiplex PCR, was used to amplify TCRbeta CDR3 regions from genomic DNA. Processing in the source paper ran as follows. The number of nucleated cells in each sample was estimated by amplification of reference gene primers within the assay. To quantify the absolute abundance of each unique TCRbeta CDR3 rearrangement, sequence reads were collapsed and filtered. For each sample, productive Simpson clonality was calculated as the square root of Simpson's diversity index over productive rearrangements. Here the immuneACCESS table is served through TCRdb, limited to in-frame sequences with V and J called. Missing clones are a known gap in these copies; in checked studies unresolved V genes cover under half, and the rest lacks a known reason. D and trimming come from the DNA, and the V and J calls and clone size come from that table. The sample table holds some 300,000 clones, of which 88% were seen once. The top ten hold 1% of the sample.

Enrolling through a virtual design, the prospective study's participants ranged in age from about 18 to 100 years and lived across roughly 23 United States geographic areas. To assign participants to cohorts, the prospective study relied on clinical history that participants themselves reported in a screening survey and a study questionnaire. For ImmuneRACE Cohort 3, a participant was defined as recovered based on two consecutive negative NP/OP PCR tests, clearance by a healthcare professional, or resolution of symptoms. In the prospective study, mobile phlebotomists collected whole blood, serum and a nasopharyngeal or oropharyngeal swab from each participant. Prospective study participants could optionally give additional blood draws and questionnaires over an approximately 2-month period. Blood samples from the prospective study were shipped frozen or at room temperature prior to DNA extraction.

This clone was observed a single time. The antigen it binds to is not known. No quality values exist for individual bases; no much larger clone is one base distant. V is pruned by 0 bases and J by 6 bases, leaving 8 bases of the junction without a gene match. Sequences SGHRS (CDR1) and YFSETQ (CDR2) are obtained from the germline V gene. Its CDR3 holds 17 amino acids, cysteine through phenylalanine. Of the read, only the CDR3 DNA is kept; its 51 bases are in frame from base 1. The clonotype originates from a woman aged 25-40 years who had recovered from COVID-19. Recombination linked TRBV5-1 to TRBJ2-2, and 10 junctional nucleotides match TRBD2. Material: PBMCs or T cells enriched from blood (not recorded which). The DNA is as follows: TGCGCCAGCAGCTTGGGTGCTAGCGGGGGAGGATCCGGGGAGCTGTTTTTT. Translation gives CASSLGASGGGSGELFF.